This T cell receptor beta chain derives from a study of shared clonotypes between healthy human individuals. Study-level information: Per donor, CD8 memory used one plate, CD8 naive used two, CD4 memory used three and CD4 naive used three. General study findings and limits: Non-shared clonotypes had lower generation probabilities than those shared by all four donors. What naive subsets generally showed was a larger estimated richness than memory subsets showed.

The assay used deep level. Assay used: immunoSEQ multiplex PCR; TCRdb lists only in-frame clones, some missing. The table lists about 1 million clones, about 75% of them singletons. To note about this clone: The antigen is not known. Other DNA sequences in this specimen translate into the identical CDR3.

The sample comprised memory CD4+ T cells sorted from blood. The subset is: CD45RA-negative fraction. The sequence was collected from a man aged 18 to 29 in good health.

The CDR3 reads CASSQGRSSYEQYF. CDR3 nucleotides: TGCGCCAGCAGCCAAGGCCGAAGCTCCTACGAGCAGTACTTC. The chain uses TRBV4-1 and TRBJ2-5; no clear D. TRBJ2-7 explains the end of the DNA better; the J call may be wrong. Germline values: CDR1 MGHRA, CDR2 YSYEKL. This CDR3 spans 14 amino acids.